These T cell receptor beta chains were read from a single sample in a study of cytomegalovirus exposure and HLA in healthy donors. Only in-frame clones appear in the TCRdb table, and some are missing; sequencing was by immunoSEQ multiplex PCR. The sample lists roughly 110,000 clones, 77% seen once, with 11% in the top ten. Sequencing was carried out using PBMCs. These receptors originate from a man aged 35-49 years in good health and CMV-seropositive. CDR3s include the opening cysteine and the closing phenylalanine or tryptophan. The D gene is left open where the match is weak. Clone size is given for some rows only: seen once, a few or many times, or a class if the clone is expanded.

TRBV19,TRBJ1-2,.,.,CASSMDIYYGYTF,TGTGCCAGTAGTATGGACATTTACTATGGCTACACCTTC
TRBV19,TRBJ1-1,.,.,CASMAVNTEAFF,TGTGCCAGTATGGCTGTGAACACTGAAGCTTTCTTT
TRBV13,TRBJ2-2,.,.,CASSLGQKYTGELFF,TGTGCCAGCAGCTTAGGGCAGAAGTACACCGGGGAGCTGTTTTTT
TRBV9,TRBJ1-1,.,.,CASSRTGGNTEAFF,TGTGCCAGCAGCAGAACCGGGGGGAACACTGAAGCTTTCTTT
TRBV5-4,TRBJ2-2,.,TRBD1,CASSRDRTSNTGELFF,TGTGCCAGCAGCAGGGACAGGACCTCGAACACCGGGGAGCTGTTTTTT
TRBV5-1,TRBJ1-2,.,.,CASSLGRGGNYGYTF,TGCGCCAGCAGCTTGGGCCGCGGGGGGAACTATGGCTACACCTTC
TRBV19,TRBJ1-5,.,.,CASVNRGNQPQHF,TGTGCCAGCGTGAACAGGGGCAATCAGCCCCAGCATTTT
TRBV18,TRBJ2-1,.,TRBD1,CASSPLMGDSKFF,TGTGCCAGCTCACCGTTGATGGGGGACAGCAAGTTCTTC
TRBV7-2,TRBJ2-2,.,TRBD2,CASSPRTSGATGELFF,TGTGCCAGCAGCCCGCGGACTAGCGGGGCGACCGGGGAGCTGTTTTTT
TRBV15,TRBJ2-7,.,TRBD1,CATSNETGNYEQYF,TGTGCCACCAGCAACGAGACAGGGAACTACGAGCAGTACTTC
TRBV4-3,TRBJ2-7,few,.,CASSQGLLGDYEQYF,TGCGCCAGCAGCCAAGGACTCCTAGGGGATTACGAGCAGTACTTC
TRBV2,TRBJ1-4,.,TRBD1,CASSAPTGEPTNEKLFF,TGTGCCAGCAGCGCACCCACAGGGGAACCAACTAATGAAAAACTGTTTTTT
TRBV11-2,TRBJ2-1,.,.,CASSLMYNEQFF,TGTGCCAGCAGTCTAATGTACAATGAGCAGTTCTTC
TRBV7-2,TRBJ1-3,few,.,CASSLEGGVGVASRNTIYF,TGTGCCAGCAGCTTAGAGGGAGGGGTTGGAGTTGCGTCCCGAAACACCATATATTTT
TRBV13,TRBJ2-2,few,.,CASSFRETGELFF,TGTGCCAGCAGCTTCCGGGAGACCGGGGAGCTGTTTTTT
TRBV30,TRBJ2-3,.,TRBD2,CAWSVPGLPSGTDTQYF,TGTGCCTGGAGTGTACCGGGACTACCGTCTGGCACAGATACGCAGTATTTT
TRBV7-3,TRBJ2-3,few,.,CASSLSSGGITDTQYF,TGTGCCAGCAGCTTATCGTCTGGGGGGATCACAGATACGCAGTATTTT
TRBV19,TRBJ2-3,.,TRBD1,CASTRGTGGSDTQYF,TGTGCCAGTACGAGAGGGACAGGGGGCTCAGATACGCAGTATTTT
TRBV11-2,TRBJ2-6,.,TRBD1,CASSLWDRRSGANGLTF,TGTGCCAGCAGCCTTTGGGACAGGCGCTCTGGGGCCAACGGCCTGACTTTC
TRBV19,TRBJ2-7,.,TRBD2,CASSIGLAGTEQYF,TGTGCCAGTAGTATAGGTCTAGCGGGGACCGAGCAGTACTTC
TRBV6-5,TRBJ2-7,.,TRBD2,CASSRTSGGNYEQYF,TGTGCCAGCAGTAGGACTAGCGGGGGGAACTACGAGCAGTACTTC
TRBV7-3,TRBJ2-7,.,.,CASSLVAAYEQYF,TGTGCCAGCAGCTTAGTAGCCGCCTACGAGCAGTACTTC
TRBV7-8,TRBJ2-7,.,.,CASSLEMTVRAYEQYF,TGTGCCAGCAGCTTAGAGATGACAGTTAGAGCCTACGAGCAGTACTTC
TRBV10-3,TRBJ2-3,.,TRBD2,CAISGLAGGTDTQYF,TGTGCCATCAGTGGGCTAGCGGGGGGGACAGATACGCAGTATTTT
TRBV19,TRBJ1-1,.,TRBD1,CASSTRQGSNTEAFF,TGTGCCAGTAGTACGCGACAGGGATCCAACACTGAAGCTTTCTTT
TRBV9,TRBJ2-7,few,TRBD1,CASSAIDRGTGEQYF,TGTGCCAGCAGCGCTATTGACAGGGGGACCGGCGAGCAGTACTTC
TRBV11-2,TRBJ2-7,.,.,CASSPFSGVYEQYF,TGTGCCAGCAGCCCCTTCTCCGGAGTGTACGAGCAGTACTTC
TRBV4-2,TRBJ1-6,.,TRBD1,CASRQTTGGSSSYNSPLHF,TGTGCCAGCAGGCAAACTACAGGGGGGTCGAGCTCCTATAATTCACCCCTCCACTTT
TRBV7-3,TRBJ2-1,.,TRBD1,CASSATGVDEQFF,TGTGCCAGCAGCGCGACAGGGGTGGATGAGCAGTTCTTC
TRBV2,TRBJ1-4,.,.,CASKISATNEKLFF,TGTGCCAGCAAAATCAGTGCAACTAATGAAAAACTGTTTTTT
TRBV7-9,TRBJ2-7,.,.,CASSRPWGDYEQYF,TGTGCCAGCAGCCGGCCTTGGGGGGACTACGAGCAGTACTTC
TRBV9,TRBJ2-3,.,TRBD1,CASSVGTGASTDTQYF,TGTGCCAGCAGCGTCGGGACAGGAGCTAGCACAGATACGCAGTATTTT
TRBV6-1,TRBJ2-3,.,.,CASTRNRRVTDTQYF,TGTGCCAGCACCCGGAACAGAAGAGTCACAGATACGCAGTATTTT
TRBV5-1,TRBJ2-7,.,TRBD1,CASSLRDRGPYEQYF,TGCGCCAGCAGCTTACGGGACAGGGGGCCCTACGAGCAGTACTTC
TRBV19,TRBJ1-4,.,.,CAGCREKLFF,TGTGCCGGCTGCCGCGAAAAACTGTTTTTT
TRBV6-6,TRBJ2-7,.,TRBD1,CATLRTGSYEQYF,TGTGCCACCCTGAGGACAGGGTCCTACGAGCAGTACTTC
TRBV6-4,TRBJ1-4,.,TRBD1,CASTEDDRDEKLFF,TGTGCCAGCACAGAGGATGACAGGGATGAAAAACTGTTTTTT
TRBV21-1,TRBJ2-4,.,.,CASSHVLRSLAKNIQYF,TGTGCCAGCAGTCACGTGTTAAGGAGTCTAGCCAAAAACATTCAGTACTTC
TRBV6-4,TRBJ2-2,.,TRBD1,CASRPDRGVAGELFF,TGTGCCAGCAGACCCGACAGGGGGGTAGCCGGGGAGCTGTTTTTT
TRBV21-1,TRBJ2-1,once,.,CASSTVVYSSYNEQFF,TGTGCCAGCAGCACTGTCGTCTATAGCTCCTACAATGAGCAGTTCTTC
TRBV21-1,TRBJ2-5,.,.,CASSKDRVQETQYF,TGTGCCAGCAGCAAGGACAGGGTCCAAGAGACCCAGTACTTC